This T cell receptor beta chain was sequenced in a study of response to subunit inactivated influenza vaccine (dated by TCRdb to the late 2010s). General notes on the study: To follow how T cells responded to a trivalent subunit inactivated influenza vaccine, the researchers relied on deep quantitative profiling of the T cell receptor repertoire. Paper-wide results and their limitations: It was suggested by the authors that each seasonal influenza vaccination may recruit only a limited number of new T cells.

Relative to germline, V is 4 bases shorter and J is 14 bases shorter, with 13 bases between their ends. From the germline V gene, CDR1 is WSHSY and CDR2 is SAAADI. The CDR3 spans 11 residues, from the cysteine through the phenylalanine. Left in the record is the CDR3 DNA by itself, 33 bases read in frame from the first base. The library was obtained by RT-PCR. Sequencing was performed on an Illumina HiSeq 2500. TCRdb applied fastp at Q25 and MiXCR to the public reads, then kept only in-frame beta chains. Every distinct CDR3 protein forms one entry, paired with its most common genes and DNA. Present in this sample are hundreds of thousands of distinct CDR3 sequences, about 14% of which were seen just once. The ten largest account for around 7.3% of the sample. On this clonotype: Its antigen is not yet known. Base quality data are lacking; no much larger clone is found one base away.

The sample was PBMCs from blood, taken 14 to 15 days before vaccination. The sequence joins TRBV10-2 to TRBJ2-3, and possibly TRBD1, on 5 matching bases. The receptor was derived from a man in his forties or fifties who received an inactivated influenza vaccine. Donor details come from another sample of the same person, matched by shared clones. The CDR3 sequence is CASSGLKRGYF. The base sequence is TGCGCCAGCAGTGGACTCAAAAGGGGGTATTTT.